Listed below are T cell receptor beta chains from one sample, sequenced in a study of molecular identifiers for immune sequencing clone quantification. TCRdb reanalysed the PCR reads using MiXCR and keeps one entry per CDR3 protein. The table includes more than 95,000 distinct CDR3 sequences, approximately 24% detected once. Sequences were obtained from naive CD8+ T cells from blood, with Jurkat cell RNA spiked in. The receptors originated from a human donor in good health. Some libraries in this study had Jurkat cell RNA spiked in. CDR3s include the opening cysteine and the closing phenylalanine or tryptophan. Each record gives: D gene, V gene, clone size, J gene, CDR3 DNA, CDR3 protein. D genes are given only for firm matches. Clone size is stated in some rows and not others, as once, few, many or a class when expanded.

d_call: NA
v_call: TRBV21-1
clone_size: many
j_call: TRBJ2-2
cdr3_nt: TGTGCCAGCAGCAAATATCGGACAGGGAAAGGAACCGGGGAGCTGTTTTTT
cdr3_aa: CASSKYRTGKGTGELFF

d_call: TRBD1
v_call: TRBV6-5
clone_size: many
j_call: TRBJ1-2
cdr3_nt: TGTGCCAGCAGTTACAACGCCGGAGCAGGGGGCGGCTATGGCTACACCTTC
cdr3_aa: CASSYNAGAGGGYGYTF

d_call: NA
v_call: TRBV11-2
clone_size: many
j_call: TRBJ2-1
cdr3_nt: TGTGCCAGCAGCTTAGACCGTAGGGGATACAATGAGCAGTTCTTC
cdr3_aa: CASSLDRRGYNEQFF

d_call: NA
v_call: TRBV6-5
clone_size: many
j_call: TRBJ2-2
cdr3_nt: TGTGCCAGCAGTTTTGAGGGGGGCAGGGCCGGGGAGCTGTTTTTT
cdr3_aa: CASSFEGGRAGELFF

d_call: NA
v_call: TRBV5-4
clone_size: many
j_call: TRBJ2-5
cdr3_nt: TGTGCCAGCAGCTTGTCCGGGGCCCCCCCCACCCAGTACTTC
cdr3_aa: CASSLSGAPPTQYF

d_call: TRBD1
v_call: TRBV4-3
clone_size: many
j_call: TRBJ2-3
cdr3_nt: TGCGCCAGCAGCCAAGAGACGGCAGGGGACAGGGGAAAAGATACGCAGTATTTT
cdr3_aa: CASSQETAGDRGKDTQYF

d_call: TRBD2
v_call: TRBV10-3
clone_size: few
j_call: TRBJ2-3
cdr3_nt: TGTGCCACCCAAACTAAGCGGGGGGAAAGCACAGATACGCAGTATTTT
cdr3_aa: CATQTKRGESTDTQYF

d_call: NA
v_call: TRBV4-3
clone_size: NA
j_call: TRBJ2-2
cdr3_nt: TGCGCCAGCAGCCCGGGAATGAGCGGGGAGCTGTTTTTT
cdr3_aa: CASSPGMSGELFF

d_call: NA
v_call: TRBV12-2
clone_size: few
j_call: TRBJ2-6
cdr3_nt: TGTGCAAGTCGCTTACCGCGGGACAGATCACCGAGGCAGTCTGGGGCCAACGTCCTGACTTTC
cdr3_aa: CASRLPRDRSPRQSGANVLTF

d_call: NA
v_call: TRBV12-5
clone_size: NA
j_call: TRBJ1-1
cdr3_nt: TGTGCTAGTTATCTGACGGTGAACACTGAAGCTTTCTTT
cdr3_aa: CASYLTVNTEAFF